The present entry profiles one TCR beta chain with its context. Its antigen is unknown. Base qualities are not provided; no much larger clone lies one nucleotide away. Libraries were constructed by the immunoSEQ multiplex PCR assay. Imported from immuneACCESS, the table was reduced by TCRdb to in-frame sequences with V and J called. These copies leave out some clones; in studies compared against another copy, an unresolved V gene accounts for under half, and the cause of the remainder is not known. Counted in this sample were some 74,000 clones; around 90% of them appeared once. 2.8% of the sample goes to the ten largest clones. The source of the sample is a study of T cells after somatic rescue of genetic block (dated by TCRdb to 2020 to 2021). For the study in its entirety: The study assessed how robust, over the long term, a T-cell system was when the system had developed through somatic rescue of a genetic block in T-cell development.

V is cut by 4 bases and J by 5 bases, and the space between the germline ends is 16 bases. The CDR3 runs 14 residues from the cysteine to the phenylalanine. The sequence is cut down to CDR3 DNA, 42 bases in frame from base 1. CDR1 is given as SGHDT and CDR2 as YYEEEE, both from the germline V gene. What was sequenced was peripheral blood mononuclear cells (PBMCs). This chain joins TRBV5-6 to TRBJ2-7; too little of a D gene remains to name it. This TCR was recovered from a man younger than 40. The CDR3 protein sequence reads: CASSKTGSIHEQYF. The nucleotide sequence reads as follows: TGTGCCAGCAGCAAAACCGGATCAATCCACGAGCAGTACTTC.